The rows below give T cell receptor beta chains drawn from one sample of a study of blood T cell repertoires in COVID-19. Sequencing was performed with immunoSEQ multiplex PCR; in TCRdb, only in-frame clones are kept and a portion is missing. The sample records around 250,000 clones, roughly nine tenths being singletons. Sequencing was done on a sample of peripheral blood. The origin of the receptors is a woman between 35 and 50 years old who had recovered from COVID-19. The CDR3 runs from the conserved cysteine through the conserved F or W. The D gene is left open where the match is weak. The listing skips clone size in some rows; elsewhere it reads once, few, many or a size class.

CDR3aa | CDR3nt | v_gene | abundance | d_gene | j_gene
CASSRDTATGANVLTF | TGTGCCAGCAGCCGAGACACCGCCACTGGGGCCAACGTCCTGACTTTC | TRBV7-9 | . | . | TRBJ2-6
CASSLGLGDEQFF | TGTGCCAGCAGCTTAGGCCTCGGGGATGAGCAGTTCTTC | TRBV13 | few | . | TRBJ2-1
CASSEADGRQPQHF | TGTGCCAGCAGTGAAGCCGACGGGAGGCAGCCCCAGCATTTT | TRBV6-1 | . | . | TRBJ1-5
CASRDLAQGDTGELFF | TGTGCCAGCAGGGATTTAGCGCAGGGGGACACCGGGGAGCTGTTTTTT | TRBV7-9 | . | TRBD1 | TRBJ2-2
CASSTRQAYGYTF | TGTGCCAGCAGCACCCGACAGGCCTATGGCTACACCTTC | TRBV5-6 | . | . | TRBJ1-2
CASSQDFRNQPQHF | TGCGCCAGCAGCCAAGATTTCCGGAATCAGCCCCAGCATTTT | TRBV4-3 | few | . | TRBJ1-5
CSVGTGGPLHF | TGCAGCGTGGGGACGGGGGGTCCCCTCCACTTT | TRBV29-1 | many | . | TRBJ1-6
CASSLNPRADNGYTF | TGTGCCAGCAGCTTAAATCCCCGGGCGGACAATGGCTACACCTTC | TRBV11-1 | . | . | TRBJ1-2
CASSLSGFQETQYF | TGCGCCAGCAGCTTGTCCGGGTTCCAAGAGACCCAGTACTTC | TRBV5-1 | . | . | TRBJ2-5
CASSLSSGAETQYF | TGTGCCAGCAGCTTGTCTAGCGGCGCGGAGACCCAGTACTTC | TRBV5-4 | . | TRBD2 | TRBJ2-5
CATSDQGQGMTGQPQHF | TGTGCCACCAGTGACCAGGGACAGGGAATGACAGGACAGCCCCAGCATTTT | TRBV24-1 | . | TRBD1 | TRBJ1-5
CASSLGGGNYEQYF | TGTGCCAGCAGCTTAGGCGGGGGGAACTACGAGCAGTACTTC | TRBV7-3 | . | TRBD2 | TRBJ2-7
CASSLYAGEHNEQFF | TGTGCCAGCAGCTTATACGCGGGAGAGCACAATGAGCAGTTCTTC | TRBV7-9 | . | TRBD2 | TRBJ2-1
CASRLDLLGTQYF | TGTGCCAGTCGGCTAGACTTGCTCGGTACGCAGTATTTT | TRBV19 | . | . | TRBJ2-3
CASSFLSGGADTQYF | TGTGCCAGCAGCTTTCTTAGCGGGGGGGCGGATACGCAGTATTTT | TRBV7-9 | . | TRBD2 | TRBJ2-3
CASSLAGTSRETQYF | TGCGCCAGCAGCTTGGCCGGGACATCGAGAGAGACCCAGTACTTC | TRBV5-1 | . | . | TRBJ2-5
CAWGTGAYTEAFF | TGTGCCTGGGGGACAGGGGCGTACACTGAAGCTTTCTTT | TRBV30 | . | TRBD1 | TRBJ1-1
CASRPGTSGVNEQFF | TGTGCCAGCAGGCCCGGGACTAGCGGCGTCAATGAGCAGTTCTTC | TRBV27 | . | TRBD2 | TRBJ2-1
CASSLLRNTEAFF | TGCGCCAGCAGCTTGTTGAGGAACACTGAAGCTTTCTTT | TRBV5-1 | . | . | TRBJ1-1
CASSSLAGGYGYTF | TGCGCCAGCAGCTCACTGGCAGGGGGATATGGCTACACCTTC | TRBV5-1 | . | TRBD1 | TRBJ1-2
CASSRKLPGNFFGTEAFF | TGTGCCAGCAGCCGTAAACTACCAGGGAATTTTTTCGGGACTGAAGCTTTCTTT | TRBV14 | once | . | TRBJ1-1
CATSDPVGGDEKLFF | TGTGCCACCAGTGACCCGGTGGGGGGAGATGAAAAACTGTTTTTT | TRBV24-1 | . | . | TRBJ1-4
CASSITRDRVRFF | TGTGCCAGTAGTATAACCCGGGACAGAGTAAGGTTCTTC | TRBV19 | . | TRBD1 | TRBJ2-1
CASSRNRGPRTDTQYF | TGTGCCAGCAGCCGAAACAGGGGACCTCGCACAGATACGCAGTATTTT | TRBV7-9 | . | TRBD1 | TRBJ2-3
CAISEHNTEAFF | TGTGCCATCAGTGAGCATAACACTGAAGCTTTCTTT | TRBV10-3 | . | . | TRBJ1-1
CASSGIHVGLAGITDTQYF | TGTGCCAGCAGTGGGATACATGTGGGACTAGCGGGAATCACAGATACGCAGTATTTT | TRBV6-1 | once | TRBD2 | TRBJ2-3
CASSFYVRREFGDTQYF | TGTGCCAGCAGCTTCTACGTTCGGCGGGAGTTTGGGGATACGCAGTATTTT | TRBV7-2 | once | TRBD2 | TRBJ2-3
CASSPQRQGIRNSPLHF | TGTGCCAGCTCACCCCAGCGCCAGGGGATACGGAATTCACCCCTCCACTTT | TRBV18 | . | . | TRBJ1-6
CSALGIDTQYF | TGCAGTGCCCTCGGGATAGATACGCAGTATTTT | TRBV20-1 | . | . | TRBJ2-3
CASSFGGGGYGYTF | TGTGCCAGCAGTTTTGGAGGGGGCGGCTATGGCTACACCTTC | TRBV27 | . | TRBD1 | TRBJ1-2
CASSSAGLDYGYTF | TGTGCCAGCAGTTCGGCAGGGCTTGACTATGGCTACACCTTC | TRBV28 | . | . | TRBJ1-2
CASSLGTQWNTEAFF | TGTGCCAGCAGCTTAGGGACACAATGGAACACTGAAGCTTTCTTT | TRBV5-4 | . | . | TRBJ1-1
CASSRIDRGETQYF | TGTGCCAGCAGCCGCATCGACAGGGGTGAGACCCAGTACTTC | TRBV3-1/TRBV3-2 | . | TRBD1 | TRBJ2-5
CASSIDRTGGFYGYTF | TGTGCCAGTAGTATAGATCGGACAGGGGGGTTCTATGGCTACACCTTC | TRBV19 | . | TRBD1 | TRBJ1-2
CASRGDSVLMNTEAFF | TGTGCCAGCAGAGGGGACAGTGTTTTAATGAACACTGAAGCTTTCTTT | TRBV7-9 | . | TRBD1 | TRBJ1-1
CASSLEGQGGAFF | TGCGCCAGCAGCTTGGAGGGACAGGGGGGAGCTTTCTTT | TRBV5-1 | . | TRBD1 | TRBJ1-1
CASRWGTGAGELFF | TGCGCCAGCAGATGGGGGACAGGGGCCGGGGAGCTGTTTTTT | TRBV5-1 | . | TRBD1 | TRBJ2-2
CASSQGLGNTQYF | TGTGCCAGCAGCCAGGGGCTTGGTAATACGCAGTATTTT | TRBV14 | once | . | TRBJ2-3